The 17 T cell receptor beta chains in this list originate from one sample, sequenced in a study of blood T cell repertoires in COVID-19. Some clones are missing from TCRdb's copy, which holds only in-frame ones; the method was immunoSEQ multiplex PCR. The data contain 65,000 to 80,000 clones, roughly 82% of them singletons. What was sequenced was peripheral blood. These receptor sequences come from a human donor in a cohort sampled during active COVID-19.

This sequence joins TRBV5-1 and TRBJ2-3; TRBD1 is a possible D gene (5 bases). CDR1 SGHRS and CDR2 YFSETQ come from the germline V gene. The CDR3 sequence is 14 residues long. V was cut by 7 bases and J by 2 bases, with 14 bases left in between. CDR3 DNA sequence: TGCGCCAGCGGGGCAGGTACCACCACAGATACGCAGTATTTT. Its protein is CASGAGTTTDTQYF.

The chain is built from TRBV7-8 and TRBJ2-2; perhaps TRBD1 as D (6 bases). The germline V gene has CDR1 SGHVS and CDR2 FQNEAQ. The CDR3 is 15 amino acids. Trimming took off 3 bases at V and 1 base at J, with 9 bases between the two ends. The CDR3 bases are TGTGCCAGCAGCTTTAACAGGGTGAACACCGGGGAGCTGTTTTTT. This codes for CASSFNRVNTGELFF.

The chain employs TRBV3-1 (or the pseudogene TRBV3-2) and TRBJ1-3; D uncertain. Looked up from germline, CDR1 is LGHDT and CDR2 is YNNKEL (reference sequence). The CDR3 is 13 residues long. V was shortened by 0 bases and J by 5 bases, with 5 bases between the two germline ends. This CDR3 reads CASSQERRNTIYF. In DNA, the CDR3 is TGTGCCAGCAGCCAAGAGAGGAGAAACACCATATATTTT.

This chain connects TRBV28 to TRBJ2-5; TRBD1 aligns across 8 bases. Germline-derived CDR1 and CDR2 are MDHEN and SYDVKM. The CDR3 has 15 residues. V lost 2 bases and J lost 6; bases outside the gene matches: 8. CDR3 sequence (DNA): TGTGCCAGCAGTTTAGAGACAGGGGTAAGGAAGACCCAGTACTTC. Protein product: CASSLETGVRKTQYF.

The chain carries TRBV7-2 and TRBJ1-5; D might be TRBD1 (5 bases). Trimming stripped 1 base from V and 7 bases from J, with 11 bases between. The CDR3 extends over 14 amino acids. Per the germline V gene, CDR1 is SGHTA and CDR2 is FQGNSA. The CDR3 region is CASSLVAGKQPQHF. CDR3 DNA: TGTGCCAGCAGCTTAGTGGCAGGGAAACAGCCCCAGCATTTT. Full variable domain (remainder filled in from reference TRBV7-2 and TRBJ1-5): GAGVSQSPSNKVTEKGKDVELRCDPISGHTALYWYRQSLGQGLEFLIYFQGNSAPDKSGLPSDRFSAERTGGSVSTLTIQRTQQEDSAVYLCASSLVAGKQPQHFGDGTRLSIL.

The CDR3 DNA follows: TGTGCCATCAGTTCGAGGAATAGCGGGAACTCCTACGAGCAGTACTTC. Its translation is CAISSRNSGNSYEQYF. V usage is TRBV10-3 and J usage is TRBJ2-7, with 8 bases identical to TRBD2. V lost 5 bases to trimming and J lost 0 bases; unmatched junction nucleotides: 9. CDR3 size: 16 residues. The germline gives CDR1 ENHRY, CDR2 SYGVKD.

The chain employs TRBV19 and TRBJ2-1; weak D call: TRBD2 (6 bases). Germline-derived CDR1 and CDR2 are LNHDA and SQIVND (reference sequence). CDR3 length equals 11 residues. Trimming removed 5 bases from V and 7 bases from J, with 6 bases in between. The CDR3 DNA follows: TGTGCCAGTAGTCGGGGGAATGAGCAGTTCTTC. Its protein is CASSRGNEQFF.

The chain recombines TRBV12-5 with TRBJ1-1; D may be TRBD1 (5 bases). V was cut by 9 bases and J by 3 bases, with 11 bases left in between. Germline V gene lookup returns CDR1 LGHNT and CDR2 FRNRAP. The CDR3 runs to 12 residues. The CDR3 nucleotides are TGTGCTAGCGTTGGGGGGGACACTGAAGCTTTCTTT. Protein sequence: CASVGGDTEAFF.

This chain links TRBV7-9 with TRBJ1-3; possible D gene TRBD1, 5 bases. Trimming took 6 bases from V and 2 from J, leaving 8 bases between them. This CDR3 spans 13 amino acids. Germline V gene sequence: CDR1 SEHNR, CDR2 FQNEAQ (reference sequence). The CDR3 reads CASRDSPGNTIYF. CDR3 in DNA: TGTGCCAGCAGAGACAGTCCTGGAAACACCATATATTTT. Drawing the rest from reference TRBV7-9 and TRBJ1-3, the complete variable domain is DTGVSQNPRHKITKRGQNVTFRCDPISEHNRLYWYRQTLGQGPEFLTYFQNEAQLEKSRLLSDRFSAERPKGSFSTLEIQRTEQGDSAMYLCASRDSPGNTIYFGEGSWLTVV.

The rearrangement joins TRBV4-1 to TRBJ1-2; TRBD1 is a possible D gene (5 bases). CDR1 is MGHRA, CDR2 YSYEKL, per germline. Trimming left V 0 bases short and J 5 bases short, with 10 bases between. This CDR3 spans 14 amino acids. CDR3 in DNA: TGCGCCAGCAGCCAAGACAGGACACGGTATGGCTACACCTTC. Protein sequence: CASSQDRTRYGYTF.

The chain carries TRBV6-5 and TRBJ2-3; D may be TRBD1 (6 bases). Trimming left V 6 bases short and J 2 bases short, with 12 bases between. CDR1 MNHEY and CDR2 SVGAGI come from the germline V gene. The CDR3 spans 14 residues. The CDR3 DNA is TGTGCCAGCAGCAACCGGGACAACACAGATACGCAGTATTTT. Residues: CASSNRDNTDTQYF.

The sample holds one count of this clone. The chain combines TRBV6-6 with TRBJ2-3, with 8 bases lining up with TRBD2. V lost 8 bases, J lost 4 bases, and 11 bases stayed unmatched. Germline CDR1 MNHNY, CDR2 SVGAGI (reference sequence). The CDR3 extends over 15 amino acids. CDR3 nucleotide sequence: TGTGCCAGCTGGATAGCGGGGTCCTTGTCAGATACGCAGTATTTT. Encoded protein: CASWIAGSLSDTQYF.

The chain joins TRBV28 to TRBJ2-1; TRBD1 is a possible D gene (5 bases). Germline loops: CDR1 MDHEN, CDR2 SYDVKM. The V end was cut by 8 bases, the J end by 10 bases, with 21 bases between. CDR3 size: 14 residues. The CDR3 nucleotides read TGTGCCAGCGGGTTGATGGGGCCACAGGTGGAGCAGTTCTTC. Encoded protein: CASGLMGPQVEQFF. The complete variable domain, with remaining parts taken from reference TRBV28 and TRBJ2-1, reads DVKVTQSSRYLVKRTGEKVFLECVQDMDHENMFWYRQDPGLGLRLIYFSYDVKMKEKGDIPEGYSVSREKKERFSLILESASTNQTSMYLCASGLMGPQVEQFFGPGTRLTVL.

The chain uses TRBV5-1 and TRBJ1-6; 8 nucleotides align to TRBD1. From germline, CDR1 is SGHRS and CDR2 YFSETQ. The CDR3 totals 14 residues. V was clipped by 5 bases and J by 9 bases; unmatched bases: 7. Here the CDR3 reads CASSPGQVTSPLHF. The CDR3 bases are TGCGCCAGCAGTCCGGGACAGGTTACTTCACCCCTCCACTTT.

A single count supports this clone. The chain is built from TRBV10-3 and TRBJ2-3; maybe TRBD2 (5 bases). This CDR3 comprises 19 residues. V was trimmed by 0 bases and J by 5 bases, leaving 24 bases between them. Germline values: CDR1 ENHRY, CDR2 SYGVKD. The CDR3 DNA is TGTGCCATCAGTGAGTCGGAACCGATTAGGAGGTGTCCCCGAGATACGCAGTATTTT. Encoded protein: CAISESEPIRRCPRDTQYF.

This clone was seen a few times. The CDR3 sequence: CASNSLFGTEAFF. The DNA of the CDR3 is TGTGCCAGCAACTCCCTGTTTGGCACTGAAGCTTTCTTT. The chain joins TRBV27 to TRBJ1-1; unclear D gene. V was cut by 7 bases and J by 4 bases, with 13 bases left in between. The germline gives CDR1 MNHEY, CDR2 SMNVEV (reference sequence). The CDR3 extends over 13 amino acids.

A note on this clone: Because the CDR3's place on the DNA is in doubt, the DNA is left out and the CDR3 is given as listed by TCRdb. The rearrangement links TRBV5-1 to TRBJ2-2; the listed D gene, TRBD1, was not tested against the DNA. The CDR3 is made up of 14 amino acids, end residues included. Germline CDR1 and CDR2: SGHRS and YFSETQ. CDR3 sequence: CASSLTQYVGELFF.